This TCR beta chain was found in a study of T cell clonality in common variable immunodeficiency. Most patients and controls had Caucasian heritage. V was shortened by 0 bases and J by 6 bases, with 12 bases between the two germline ends. The germline V gene encodes CDR1 MNHEY and CDR2 SMNVEV (reference sequence). This CDR3 comprises 15 residues. Whole-study findings and limits: Fewer TCRbeta clones were shared among CVID subjects than controls. Patient heterogeneity in the CVID cohort limited correlations between repertoire features and clinical complications. CVID subjects showed higher TCRbeta clonality than healthy controls.

The protocol was immunoSEQ multiplex PCR, while the TCRdb copy is restricted to in-frame clones and leaves out a portion. Listed for the sample are around 34,000 clones, none seen a single time. Ten or more counts support this clone. The antigen is not known. The read finishes 3 residues shy of the CDR3 end, and the germline J gene is used to complete it. The sequenced material came from peripheral blood mononuclear cells. The rearrangement links TRBV27 to TRBJ2-1; a possible D gene is TRBD2 (5 bases). The clonotype comes from a person aged 18-69 years in good health. CDR3 in amino acids: CASSLSVELVNEQFF. Incomplete CDR3 DNA: TGTGCCAGCAGTTTATCGGTTGAACTAGTCAATGAG.